The sequence of this TCR beta chain was determined in a study of blood T cell repertoires in COVID-19. Allocation to cohorts depended on clinical history reported by the participants. V lost 6 bases and J lost 0; bases outside the gene matches: 8. Germline CDR1 is SGHDN and CDR2 is FVKESK. The CDR3 totals 17 residues. The table lists this clone with a few counts. Only in-frame clones appear in the TCRdb table, and some are missing; sequencing was by immunoSEQ multiplex PCR. This table has about 300,000 clones, 85% to 90% appearing once. This TCR was sampled from a man aged 25 to 45 who had recovered from COVID-19. Sequencing was done on a sample of PBMCs or T cells enriched from blood (not recorded which). The chain recombines TRBV14 with TRBJ2-1, with 10 bases that match TRBD2. CDR3 loop: CASSPRAGGYSYNEQFF. The CDR3 nucleotides read TGTGCCAGCAGTCCCCGAGCGGGAGGGTACTCCTACAATGAGCAGTTCTTC.